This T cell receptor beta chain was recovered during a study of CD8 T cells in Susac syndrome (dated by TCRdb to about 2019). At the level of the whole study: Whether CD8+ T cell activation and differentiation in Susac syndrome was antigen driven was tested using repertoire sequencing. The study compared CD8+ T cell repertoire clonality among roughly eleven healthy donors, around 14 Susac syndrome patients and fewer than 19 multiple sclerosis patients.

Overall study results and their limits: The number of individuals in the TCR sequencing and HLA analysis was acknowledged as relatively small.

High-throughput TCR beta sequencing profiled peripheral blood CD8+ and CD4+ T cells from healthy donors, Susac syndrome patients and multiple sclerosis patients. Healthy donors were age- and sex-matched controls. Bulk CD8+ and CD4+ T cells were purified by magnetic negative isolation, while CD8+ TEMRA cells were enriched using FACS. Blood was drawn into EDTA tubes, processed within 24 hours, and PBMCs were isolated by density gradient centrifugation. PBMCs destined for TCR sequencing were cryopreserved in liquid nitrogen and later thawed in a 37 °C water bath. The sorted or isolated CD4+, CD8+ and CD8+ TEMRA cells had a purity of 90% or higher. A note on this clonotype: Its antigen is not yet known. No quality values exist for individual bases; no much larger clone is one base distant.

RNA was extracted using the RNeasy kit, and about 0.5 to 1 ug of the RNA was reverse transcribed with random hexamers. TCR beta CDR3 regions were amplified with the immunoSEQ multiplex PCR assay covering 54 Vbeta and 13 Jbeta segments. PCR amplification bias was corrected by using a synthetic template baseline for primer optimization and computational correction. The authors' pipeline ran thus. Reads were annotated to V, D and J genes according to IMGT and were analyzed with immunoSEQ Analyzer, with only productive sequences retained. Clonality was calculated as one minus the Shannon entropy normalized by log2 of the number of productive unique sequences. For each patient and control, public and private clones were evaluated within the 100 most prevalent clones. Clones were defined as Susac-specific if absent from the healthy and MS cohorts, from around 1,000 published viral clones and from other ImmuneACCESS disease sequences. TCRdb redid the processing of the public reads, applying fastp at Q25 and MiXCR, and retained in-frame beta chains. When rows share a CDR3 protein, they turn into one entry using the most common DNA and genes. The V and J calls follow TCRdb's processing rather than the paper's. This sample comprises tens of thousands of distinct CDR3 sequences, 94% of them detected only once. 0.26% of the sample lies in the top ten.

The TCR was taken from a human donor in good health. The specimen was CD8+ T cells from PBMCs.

CDR3 loop: CASSQLQGEQFF. The DNA sequence follows: TGCGCCAGCAGCCAACTTCAGGGGGAGCAGTTCTTC. Here the chain combines TRBV4-1 and TRBJ2-1; TRBD1 is perhaps the D gene, given 6 matching bases. V is shortened by 2 bases, J by 10 bases, and the region joining them spans 9 bases. CDR3 length: 12 amino acids, cysteine to phenylalanine. The DNA shown is the 36-base CDR3, in frame from base 1. Sequences MGHRA (CDR1) and YSYEKL (CDR2) are obtained from the germline V gene.